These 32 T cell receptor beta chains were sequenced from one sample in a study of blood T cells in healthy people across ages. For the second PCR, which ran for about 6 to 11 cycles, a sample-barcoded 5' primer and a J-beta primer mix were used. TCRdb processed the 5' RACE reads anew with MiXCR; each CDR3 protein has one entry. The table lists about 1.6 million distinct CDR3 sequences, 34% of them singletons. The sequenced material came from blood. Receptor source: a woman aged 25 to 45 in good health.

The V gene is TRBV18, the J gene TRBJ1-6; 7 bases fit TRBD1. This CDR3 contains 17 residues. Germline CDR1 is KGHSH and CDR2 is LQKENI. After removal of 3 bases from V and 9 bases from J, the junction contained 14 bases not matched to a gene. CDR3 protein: CASSPGQSFSGGSPLHF. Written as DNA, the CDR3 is TGTGCCAGCTCACCGGGACAGAGTTTTTCCGGAGGTTCACCCCTCCACTTT.

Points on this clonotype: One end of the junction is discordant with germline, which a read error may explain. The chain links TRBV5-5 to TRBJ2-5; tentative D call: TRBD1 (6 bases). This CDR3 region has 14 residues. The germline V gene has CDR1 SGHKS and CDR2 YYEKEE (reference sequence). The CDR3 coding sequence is TGTGCCAGCAGCCCTGGGACACCCCAAGAGGCCCAGTACTTC. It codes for CASSPGTPQEAQYF.

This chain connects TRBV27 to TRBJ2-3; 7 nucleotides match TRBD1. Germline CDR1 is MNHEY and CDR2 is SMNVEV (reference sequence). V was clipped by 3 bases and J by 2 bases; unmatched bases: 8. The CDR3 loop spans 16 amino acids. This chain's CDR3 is CASSFEGDRITDTQYF. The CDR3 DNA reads TGTGCCAGCAGTTTTGAAGGGGACAGAATCACAGATACGCAGTATTTT.

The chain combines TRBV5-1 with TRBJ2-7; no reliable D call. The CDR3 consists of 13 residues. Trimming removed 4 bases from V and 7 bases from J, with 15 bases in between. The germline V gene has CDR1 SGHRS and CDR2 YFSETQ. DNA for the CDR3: TGCGCCAGCAGCCCCTCTCCTGTCTTGGAGCAGTACTTC. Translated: CASSPSPVLEQYF.

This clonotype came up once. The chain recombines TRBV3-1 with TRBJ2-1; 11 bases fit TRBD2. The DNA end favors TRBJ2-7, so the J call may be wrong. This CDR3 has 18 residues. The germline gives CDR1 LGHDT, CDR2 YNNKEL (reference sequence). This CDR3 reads CASSPPPLAGGSYNEQYF. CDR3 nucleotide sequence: TGTGCCAGCAGCCCCCCTCCCCTAGCGGGAGGTTCCTACAATGAGCAGTACTTC.

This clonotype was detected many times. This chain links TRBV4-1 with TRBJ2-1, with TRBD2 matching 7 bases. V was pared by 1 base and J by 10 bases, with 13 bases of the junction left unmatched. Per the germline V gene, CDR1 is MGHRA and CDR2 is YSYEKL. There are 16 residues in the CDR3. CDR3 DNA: TGCGCCAGCAGCCAAGGCCTAGCGGTAACTAATGGAGAGCAGTTCTTC. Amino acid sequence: CASSQGLAVTNGEQFF.

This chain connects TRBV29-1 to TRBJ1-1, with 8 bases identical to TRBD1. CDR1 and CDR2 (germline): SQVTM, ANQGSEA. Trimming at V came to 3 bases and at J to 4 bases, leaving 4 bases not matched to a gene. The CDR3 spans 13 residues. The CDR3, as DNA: TGCAGCGTTGATACAGGGGGTGCCACTGAAGCTTTCTTT. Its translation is CSVDTGGATEAFF.

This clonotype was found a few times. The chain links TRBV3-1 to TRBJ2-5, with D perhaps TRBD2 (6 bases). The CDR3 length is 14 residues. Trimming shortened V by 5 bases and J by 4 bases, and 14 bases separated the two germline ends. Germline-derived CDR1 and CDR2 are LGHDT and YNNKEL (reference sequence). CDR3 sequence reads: CASSKTGEGETQYF. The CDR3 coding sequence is TGTGCCAGCAGCAAAACGGGAGAGGGAGAGACCCAGTACTTC.

CDR3 region: CASSNIRQLGPSYEQYF. Written as DNA, the CDR3 is TGTGCCAGCAGTAACATCCGCCAATTGGGCCCATCGTACGAGCAGTACTTC. The J gene is TRBJ2-7, the V gene TRBV6-2 or TRBV6-3; D is unclear. The CDR3 covers 17 residues. Germline CDR1 reads MNHEY; CDR2 reads SVGEGT. V dropped 5 bases and J dropped 4 bases, with 24 bases sitting between them.

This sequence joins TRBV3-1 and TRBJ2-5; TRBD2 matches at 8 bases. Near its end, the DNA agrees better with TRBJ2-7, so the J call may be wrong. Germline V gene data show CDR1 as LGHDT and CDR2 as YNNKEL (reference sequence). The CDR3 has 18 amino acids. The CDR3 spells CASSQDPPYAGGAYEQYF. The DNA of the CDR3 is TGTGCCAGCAGCCAAGATCCACCTTATGCGGGAGGAGCCTACGAGCAGTACTTC.

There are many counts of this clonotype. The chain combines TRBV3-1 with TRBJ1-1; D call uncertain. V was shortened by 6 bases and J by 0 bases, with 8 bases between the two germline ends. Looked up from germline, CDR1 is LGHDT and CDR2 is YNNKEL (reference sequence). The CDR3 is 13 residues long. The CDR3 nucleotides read TGTGCCAGCAGACCCGAAATGAACACTGAAGCTTTCTTT. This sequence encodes CASRPEMNTEAFF.

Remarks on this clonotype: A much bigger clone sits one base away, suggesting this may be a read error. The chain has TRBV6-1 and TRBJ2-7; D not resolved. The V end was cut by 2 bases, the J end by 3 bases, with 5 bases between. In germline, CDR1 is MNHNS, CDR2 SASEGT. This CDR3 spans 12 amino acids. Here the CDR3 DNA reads TGTGCCAGCAGTGAAATAGGCTACGAGCAGTACTTC. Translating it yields CASSEIGYEQYF.

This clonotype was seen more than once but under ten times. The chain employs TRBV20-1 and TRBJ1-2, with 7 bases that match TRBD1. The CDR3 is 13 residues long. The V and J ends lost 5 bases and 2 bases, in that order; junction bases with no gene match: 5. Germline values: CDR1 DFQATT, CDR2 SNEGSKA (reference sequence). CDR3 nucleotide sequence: TGCAGTGCTCGACAGGGCCCCAACTATGGCTACACCTTC. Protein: CSARQGPNYGYTF.

The CDR3 DNA sequence: TGTGCCAGCAGTTGGGACAGGGAGCATTGGTTCTTC. Protein sequence: CASSWDREHWFF. This chain links TRBV6-1 with TRBJ2-1, with 9 bases aligning to TRBD1. J lost 15 bases, V lost 5 bases, and 8 bases had no gene match. This CDR3 has 12 residues. Germline V gene sequence: CDR1 MNHNS, CDR2 SASEGT.

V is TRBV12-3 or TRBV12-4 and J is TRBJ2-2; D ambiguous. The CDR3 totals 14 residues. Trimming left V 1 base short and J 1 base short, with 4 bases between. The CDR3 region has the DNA TGTGCCAGCAGTTTAGAACGGAACACCGGGGAGCTGTTTTTT. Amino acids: CASSLERNTGELFF.

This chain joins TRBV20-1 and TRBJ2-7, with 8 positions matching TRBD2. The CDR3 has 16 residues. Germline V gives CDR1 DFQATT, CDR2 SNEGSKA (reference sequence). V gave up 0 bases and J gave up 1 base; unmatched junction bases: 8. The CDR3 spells CSARDLGRDKSYEQYF. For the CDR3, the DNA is TGCAGTGCTAGAGATCTCGGGAGGGACAAATCCTACGAGCAGTACTTC.

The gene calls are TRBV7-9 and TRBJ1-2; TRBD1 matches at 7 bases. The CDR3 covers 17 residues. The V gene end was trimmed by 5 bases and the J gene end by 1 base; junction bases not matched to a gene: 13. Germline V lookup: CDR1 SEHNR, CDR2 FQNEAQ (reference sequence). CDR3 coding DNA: TGTGCCAGCAGCCTAACCTTGGAGGGGGCCGTTAACTATGGCTACACCTTC. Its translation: CASSLTLEGAVNYGYTF.

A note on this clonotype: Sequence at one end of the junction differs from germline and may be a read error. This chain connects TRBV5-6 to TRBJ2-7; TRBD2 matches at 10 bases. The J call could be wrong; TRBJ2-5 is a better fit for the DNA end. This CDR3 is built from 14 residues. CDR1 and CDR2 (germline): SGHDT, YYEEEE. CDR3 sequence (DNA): TGTGCCGGCAGCCGGGGACTAGCGAGGGAGACCCAGTACTTC. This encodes CAGSRGLARETQYF.

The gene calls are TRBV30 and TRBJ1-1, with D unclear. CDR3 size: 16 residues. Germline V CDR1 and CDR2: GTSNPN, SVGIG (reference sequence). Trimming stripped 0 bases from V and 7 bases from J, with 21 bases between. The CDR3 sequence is CAWSVFWNPRKIEAFF. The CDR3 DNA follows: TGTGCCTGGAGTGTATTTTGGAACCCTCGAAAGATTGAAGCTTTCTTT.

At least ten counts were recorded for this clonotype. CDR3 sequence reads: CASSPHQETQYF. The DNA of the CDR3 is TGTGCCAGCTCACCACACCAAGAGACCCAGTACTTC. The chain employs TRBV3-1 and TRBJ2-5; D gene uncertain. V dropped 8 bases and J dropped 0 bases, with 7 bases sitting between them. Germline V gene data show CDR1 as LGHDT and CDR2 as YNNKEL (reference sequence). This CDR3 comprises 12 residues.

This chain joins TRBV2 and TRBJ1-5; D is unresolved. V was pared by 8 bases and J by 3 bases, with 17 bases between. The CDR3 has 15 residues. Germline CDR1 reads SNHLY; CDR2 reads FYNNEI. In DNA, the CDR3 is TGTGCCAGCGGAGAAGGCAGGCTCCCCAATCAGCCCCAGCATTTT. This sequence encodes CASGEGRLPNQPQHF.

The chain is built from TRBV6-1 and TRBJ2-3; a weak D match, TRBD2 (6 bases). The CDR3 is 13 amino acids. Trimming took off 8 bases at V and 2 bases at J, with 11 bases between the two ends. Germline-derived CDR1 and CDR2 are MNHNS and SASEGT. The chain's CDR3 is CASQRLVTDTQYF. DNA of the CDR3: TGTGCCAGCCAAAGACTAGTCACAGATACGCAGTATTTT.

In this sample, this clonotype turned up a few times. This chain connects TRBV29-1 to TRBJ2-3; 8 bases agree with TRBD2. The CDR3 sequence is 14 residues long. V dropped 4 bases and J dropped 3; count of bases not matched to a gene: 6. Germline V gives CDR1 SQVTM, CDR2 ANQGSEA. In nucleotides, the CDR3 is TGCAGCGTTGGGATTAGCGGGGCAACAGATACGCAGTATTTT. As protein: CSVGISGATDTQYF.

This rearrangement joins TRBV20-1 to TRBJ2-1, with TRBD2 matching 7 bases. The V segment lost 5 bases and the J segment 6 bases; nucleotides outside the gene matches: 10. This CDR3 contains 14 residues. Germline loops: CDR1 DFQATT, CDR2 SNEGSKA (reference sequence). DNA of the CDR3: TGCAGTGCTGGCGGGGGACTTGTAGGCAATGAGCAGTTCTTC. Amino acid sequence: CSAGGGLVGNEQFF.

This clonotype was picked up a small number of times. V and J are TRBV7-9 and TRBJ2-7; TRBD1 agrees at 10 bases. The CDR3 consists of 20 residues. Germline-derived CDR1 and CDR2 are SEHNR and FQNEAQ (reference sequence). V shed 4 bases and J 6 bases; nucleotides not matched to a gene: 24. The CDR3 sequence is CASSSPSSYVGDRGPGEQYF. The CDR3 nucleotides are TGTGCCAGCAGCTCCCCTTCCTCCTACGTCGGGGACAGGGGACCCGGCGAGCAGTACTTC.

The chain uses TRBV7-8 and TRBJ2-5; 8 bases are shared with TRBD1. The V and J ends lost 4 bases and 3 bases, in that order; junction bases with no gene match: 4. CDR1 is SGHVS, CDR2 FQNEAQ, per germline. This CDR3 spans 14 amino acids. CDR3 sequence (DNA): TGTGCCAGCAGCTGGACAGGGTTTAAAGAGACCCAGTACTTC. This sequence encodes CASSWTGFKETQYF.

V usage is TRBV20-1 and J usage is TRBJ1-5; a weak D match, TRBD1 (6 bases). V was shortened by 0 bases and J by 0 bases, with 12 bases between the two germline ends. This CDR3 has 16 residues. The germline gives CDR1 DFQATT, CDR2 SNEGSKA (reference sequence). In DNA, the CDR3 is TGCAGTGCTAGAGATAGGGGGGGATATAGCAATCAGCCCCAGCATTTT. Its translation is CSARDRGGYSNQPQHF.

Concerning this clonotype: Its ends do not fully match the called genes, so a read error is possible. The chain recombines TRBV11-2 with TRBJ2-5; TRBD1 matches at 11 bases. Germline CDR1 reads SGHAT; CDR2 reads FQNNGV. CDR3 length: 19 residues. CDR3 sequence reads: CANSWDRGQGALYQETQYF. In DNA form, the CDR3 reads TGTGCCAACAGCTGGGACCGAGGACAGGGGGCTTTGTACCAAGAGACCCAGTACTTC.

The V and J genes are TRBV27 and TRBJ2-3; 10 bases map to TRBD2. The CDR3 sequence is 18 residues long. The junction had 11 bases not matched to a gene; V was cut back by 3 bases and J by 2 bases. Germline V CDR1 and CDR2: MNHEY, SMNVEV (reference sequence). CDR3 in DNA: TGTGCCAGCAGTTTCATTACTACTAGCGGGATCCCCACAGATACGCAGTATTTT. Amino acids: CASSFITTSGIPTDTQYF.

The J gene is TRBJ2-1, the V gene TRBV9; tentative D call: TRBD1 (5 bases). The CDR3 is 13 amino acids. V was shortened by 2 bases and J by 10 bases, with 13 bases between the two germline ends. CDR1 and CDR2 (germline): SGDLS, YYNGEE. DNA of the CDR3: TGTGCCAGCAGCGTCAGCTGGGCAGGGGAGCAGTTCTTC. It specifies CASSVSWAGEQFF.

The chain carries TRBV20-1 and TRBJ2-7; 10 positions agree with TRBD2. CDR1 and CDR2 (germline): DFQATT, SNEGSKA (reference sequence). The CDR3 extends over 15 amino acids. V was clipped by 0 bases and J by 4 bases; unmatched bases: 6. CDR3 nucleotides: TGCAGTGCTAGAGAGCTCAGGACTAGCGGTTACGAGCAGTACTTC. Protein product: CSARELRTSGYEQYF.

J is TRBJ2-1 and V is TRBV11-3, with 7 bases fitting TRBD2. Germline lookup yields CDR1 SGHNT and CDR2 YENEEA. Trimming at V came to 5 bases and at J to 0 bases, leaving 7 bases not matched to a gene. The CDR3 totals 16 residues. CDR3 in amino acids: CASSPGLPSSYNEQFF. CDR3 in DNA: TGTGCCAGCAGCCCGGGACTACCGAGCTCCTACAATGAGCAGTTCTTC.